The 6 T cell receptor beta chains reported below all come from one sample, sequenced in a study of early T cells in non-severe SARS-CoV-2 infection. TCRdb used MiXCR to reprocess the 5' RACE reads, holding one entry per CDR3 protein. Here the sample spans tens of thousands of distinct CDR3 sequences, more than 8.5% being singletons. Sequenced: whole blood. Receptor source: an adult who was a healthcare worker with PCR-confirmed SARS-CoV-2 infection or an uninfected control (not recorded which).

This clonotype appeared many times. The gene calls are TRBV5-1 and TRBJ1-5, with D maybe TRBD1 (5 bases). V was shortened by 2 bases and J by 8 bases, with 17 bases between the two germline ends. The germline gives CDR1 SGHRS, CDR2 YFSETQ. The CDR3 consists of 15 residues. CDR3 DNA: TGCGCCAGCAGCTTATTGGGGCGCCCCGAGGAGCCCCAGCATTTT. It encodes CASSLLGRPEEPQHF.

This clonotype was seen only a few times. The rearrangement uses TRBV20-1 and TRBJ2-7; D is possibly TRBD1 (6 bases). CDR1 is DFQATT and CDR2 is SNEGSKA in the germline V gene (reference sequence). Between the trimmed V and J ends, which lost 7 bases and 6 bases, there was a span of 16 bases. The CDR3 length is 12 residues. CDR3 in amino acids: CSVVRGSSEQYF. The CDR3 nucleotides read TGCAGTGTCGTGAGGGGGTCGTCCGAGCAGTACTTC.

Only a few counts were recorded for this clonotype. The chain links TRBV12-3 or TRBV12-4 to TRBJ2-1, with 9 bases fitting TRBD2. The CDR3 is made up of 15 amino acids. With 3 bases clipped from V and 7 bases from J, the junction kept 7 bases outside the gene matches. CDR3 sequence: CASSFLAGENNEQFF. In DNA form, the CDR3 reads TGTGCCAGCAGTTTTTTAGCGGGAGAGAATAATGAGCAGTTCTTC.

Comments on this clonotype: One base away lies a much larger clone, so this may be a sequencing read error. Lacking the conserved final phenylalanine or tryptophan, this CDR3 likely reflects a read error. The J gene is TRBJ2-4, the V gene TRBV7-2, with D perhaps matching TRBD1 (5 bases). Trimming took 1 base from V and 6 from J, leaving 10 bases between them. Germline CDR1 is SGHTA and CDR2 is FQGNSA. CDR3 length: 14 residues. CDR3 in DNA: TGTGCCAGCAGCTTAGAAGGCAGGGCAAACATTCAGTACTAC. Translating gives CASSLEGRANIQYY.

V gene TRBV12-3 or TRBV12-4 combines with J gene TRBJ2-3, with D unclear. V lost 3 bases and J lost 1, with 8 bases in between. This CDR3 has 14 amino acids. The CDR3 sequence: CASSFRAGTDTQYF. Here the CDR3 DNA reads TGTGCCAGCAGTTTCAGAGCTGGCACAGATACGCAGTATTTT.

This clonotype was counted between two and nine times. The junction shows a germline mismatch at one end, possibly a read error. The chain couples TRBV28 to TRBJ1-2; 9 bases align to TRBD1. The germline V gene encodes CDR1 MDHEN and CDR2 SYDVKM. The CDR3 totals 13 residues. The CDR3 DNA is TGTGTCAGCAACCCGGGACAGGGAGGTGGCTACACCTTC. This gives the protein CVSNPGQGGGYTF.